This note documents a single TCR beta chain sequence. Antigen specificity is unknown. These data originate in a study of long-term antiretroviral therapy in people with HIV. Study-wide results and caveats: Researchers lacked any data on ART adherence, viral resistance or therapy changes. Samples were collected from the mid-2000s to the late 2010s under possibly less effective ART regimens. After ART, diversity increased yet remained lower than transplant donor controls.

This CDR3 is 12 amino acids long. Looked up from germline, CDR1 is SGHDT and CDR2 is YYEEEE. V was cut by 3 bases and J by 4 bases, with 8 bases left in between. Samples were assayed with immunoSEQ v3.0 at survey level. Measured with immunoSEQ multiplex PCR; TCRdb has only the in-frame clones, and not every one. The table records 30,000 to 40,000 clones, approximately 85% of them present only once. The cryopreserved samples used held about 0.85-11 million PBMC prior to extraction of DNA. The sequence was obtained from a man younger than 30 with HIV. The chain links TRBV5-6 to TRBJ2-7; D is unresolved. Specimen: unsorted PBMCs, collected 2.2 years after starting antiretroviral therapy. The CDR3 reads CASSSLGYEQYF. The CDR3 coding sequence is TGTGCCAGCAGCTCATTAGGATACGAGCAGTACTTC.